Presented here are 15 T cell receptor beta chains from one specimen sequenced in a study of blood T cell repertoires in COVID-19. TCRdb's table, derived via immunoSEQ multiplex PCR, lists solely in-frame clones and lacks some. The table has under 200,000 clones, under 90% seen once; the top ten hold around 3.7%. Sequencing was performed on PBMCs or T cells enriched from blood (not recorded which). All receptors come from a woman between 55 and 75 years old who had recovered from COVID-19.

The chain employs TRBV5-6 and TRBJ2-5; 7 nucleotides line up with TRBD1. The CDR3 totals 14 residues. CDR1 is SGHDT and CDR2 is YYEEEE in the germline V gene. Trimming cost V 0 bases and J 6 bases; bases outside gene matches: 5. The CDR3 nucleotides are TGTGCCAGCAGCTTGGGAGGGGGCGGCAAGACCCAGTACTTC. As protein: CASSLGGGGKTQYF. The variable domain in full, with the rest retrieved from reference TRBV5-6 and TRBJ2-5, is DAGVTQSPTHLIKTRGQQVTLRCSPKSGHDTVSWYQQALGQGPQFIFQYYEEEERQRGNFPDRFSGHQFPNYSSELNVNALLLGDSALYLCASSLGGGGKTQYFGPGTRLLVL.

This clone was detected only a few times. The chain has TRBV11-2 and TRBJ2-4; maybe TRBD2 (5 bases). Germline CDR1 SGHAT, CDR2 FQNNGV. CDR3 size: 14 residues. Trimming removed 5 bases at V and 7 bases at J, with 15 bases between. The CDR3 is CASSAIDRGNIQYF. The CDR3 DNA reads TGTGCCAGCAGCGCCATTGATCGGGGTAACATTCAGTACTTC.

This clone turned up a few times. The rearrangement uses TRBV18 and TRBJ1-4; a weak D match, TRBD1 (6 bases). Trimming took off 4 bases at V and 14 bases at J, with 20 bases between the two ends. Germline CDR1 and CDR2: KGHSH and LQKENI. The CDR3 contains 14 residues. The CDR3 DNA reads as TGTGCCAGCTCACGAACAGGGTCCCCGGGTGAGCTGTTTTTT. Translated, it gives CASSRTGSPGELFF.

DNA for the CDR3: TGCGCCAGCAGCTTGTTTTCGGGTGACCCGGTAAGGCAAGAGACCCAGTACTTC. Its translation is CASSLFSGDPVRQETQYF. The chain uses TRBV5-1 and TRBJ2-5; D is undetermined. V dropped 1 base and J dropped 2 bases, with 21 bases sitting between them. The germline gives CDR1 SGHRS, CDR2 YFSETQ. This CDR3 spans 18 amino acids.

V is TRBV2 and J is TRBJ1-1; 9 bases agree with TRBD1. The CDR3 is 14 residues long. V lost 9 bases, J lost 5 bases, and 10 bases stayed unmatched. CDR1 SNHLY and CDR2 FYNNEI come from the germline V gene. CDR3 loop: CASSGGQGKTEAFF. The CDR3 region has the DNA TGTGCCAGTTCCGGAGGACAGGGGAAGACTGAAGCTTTCTTT.

Comments on this clone: Other DNA sequences of this sample code for an identical CDR3. CDR3 region: CAISEGLAGSTDTQYF. CDR3 sequence (DNA): TGTGCCATCAGTGAGGGACTAGCGGGGAGCACAGATACGCAGTATTTT. The genes are TRBV10-3 and TRBJ2-3; 12 bases agree with TRBD2. The CDR3 runs 16 residues. Trimming at V came to 2 bases and at J to 0 bases, leaving 0 bases not matched to a gene. CDR1 and CDR2 (germline): ENHRY, SYGVKD.

The J gene is TRBJ1-2, the V gene TRBV3-1 (or the pseudogene TRBV3-2); no firm D call. Looked up from germline, CDR1 is LGHDT and CDR2 is YNNKEL (reference sequence). The CDR3 is 15 amino acids. V lost 1 base to trimming and J lost 4 bases, with 13 bases between them. The CDR3 is CASSQVLGQTYGYTF. CDR3 nucleotides: TGTGCCAGCAGCCAAGTTCTGGGCCAAACCTATGGCTACACCTTC.

The V call is TRBV5-6, the J call TRBJ2-7; D gene uncertain. The V and J ends lost 0 bases and 0 bases respectively, with 7 bases between them. Per germline, CDR1 SGHDT and CDR2 YYEEEE. This CDR3 has 14 residues. The CDR3 bases are TGTGCCAGCAGCTTGGGCGGTCCCTCCTACGAGCAGTACTTC. This codes for CASSLGGPSYEQYF.

In this sample, this clone turned up once. V usage is TRBV10-3 and J usage is TRBJ1-2, with TRBD1 as a possible D gene (5 bases). The length of the CDR3 is 14 residues. The germline V and J ends were trimmed by 0 bases and 9 bases, with 14 bases remaining between them. Per germline, CDR1 ENHRY and CDR2 SYGVKD. Written as DNA, the CDR3 is TGTGCCATCAGTGAGTCCGTGGACAAGACCCGCTACACCTTC. As protein: CAISESVDKTRYTF.

The J gene is TRBJ1-1, the V gene TRBV19; D call uncertain. Germline CDR1 and CDR2: LNHDA and SQIVND (reference sequence). Trimming took 8 bases from V and 4 from J, leaving 14 bases between them. The CDR3 has 13 residues. The DNA of the CDR3 is TGTGCCAGTTCCTACGGGAGCACCACTGAAGCTTTCTTT. Protein product: CASSYGSTTEAFF.

This clone has more than one count but fewer than ten. The chain is built from TRBV7-9 and TRBJ1-1; TRBD1 is a possible D gene (6 bases). V was trimmed by 2 bases and J by 3 bases, leaving 16 bases between them. The CDR3 contains 16 residues. Germline lookup yields CDR1 SEHNR and CDR2 FQNEAQ (reference sequence). The CDR3 is CASSLSTGGGHTEAFF. Here the CDR3 DNA reads TGTGCCAGCAGCTTATCGACAGGTGGGGGTCACACTGAAGCTTTCTTT.

Details on this clone: The germline gene is not matched at one end of the junction; a read error may be the cause. The chain is built from TRBV3-1 (or the pseudogene TRBV3-2) and TRBJ2-7; TRBD2 matches at 14 bases. CDR1 and CDR2 (germline): LGHDT, YNNKEL (reference sequence). The length of the CDR3 is 13 residues. The DNA of the CDR3 is TGTGCCAGCAGCCCCGGGACTAGCGGGGGCTCCTTCTTC. Translation gives CASSPGTSGGSFF.

The J gene is TRBJ2-4, the V gene TRBV30, with TRBD1 as a possible D gene (5 bases). This CDR3 has 14 residues. Germline CDR1 GTSNPN, CDR2 SVGIG (reference sequence). With 0 bases removed from V and 5 bases from J, the gap between germline ends came to 11 bases. The DNA for the CDR3 is TGTGCCTGGAGTGTTGGGGCAGGTCAAAACATTCAGTACTTC. It translates to CAWSVGAGQNIQYF.

The chain uses TRBV25-1 and TRBJ1-4, with D tentatively TRBD1 (6 bases). V lost 4 bases to trimming and J lost 15 bases, with 15 bases between them. The CDR3 is 12 residues long. Germline CDR1 and CDR2: MGHDK and SYGVNS. DNA for the CDR3: TGTGCCAGCAGTGTGGGGGGGGGACATTTGTTTTTT. Its translation is CASSVGGGHLFF.

In its sample, this clone was seen many times. The chain uses TRBV11-2 and TRBJ2-1; D not certain. Germline V gene lookup returns CDR1 SGHAT and CDR2 FQNNGV. This CDR3 is 15 amino acids long. The ends were cut back, 1 base at V and 4 bases at J, with 11 bases in the middle. CDR3 sequence: CASSLGVIPYNEQFF. The CDR3 region has the DNA TGTGCCAGCAGCTTAGGCGTTATCCCTTACAATGAGCAGTTCTTC.